These T cell receptor beta chains were read from a single sample in a study of cytomegalovirus exposure and HLA in healthy donors. Assay: immunoSEQ multiplex PCR; the TCRdb copy retains only in-frame clones and omits some. This sample has about 170,000 clones, with 75% to 90% found just once. The sequenced material came from PBMCs. Receptors were obtained from a boy aged 2 to 10 in good health and CMV-seronegative. Both conserved end residues are part of each CDR3. A D gene is named only where the DNA matches it firmly. The size of a clone is reported for some rows only, either as once, few or many, or as a class for expanded clones.

>TRBJ1-6|TRBD1|TRBV5-6|once
TGTGCCAGCAGCCAAGGACAGGGCTCTCCACCCCTCCACTTT
CASSQGQGSPPLHF
>TRBJ1-6|TRBD1|TRBV6-6|NA
TGTGCCAGCAACTTACAGGGGACAGGGGACTCACCCCTCCACTTT
CASNLQGTGDSPLHF
>TRBJ1-2|TRBD1|TRBV14|NA
TGTGCCAGCAGCCAACAACAGGGGGCTTCTTACGGCTACACCTTC
CASSQQQGASYGYTF
>TRBJ2-3|TRBD2|TRBV7-9|few
TGTGCCAGCAGCACCCCCCGGACTAGCGGGAGCACAGATACGCAGTATTTT
CASSTPRTSGSTDTQYF
>TRBJ2-1|NA|TRBV6-1|NA
TGTGCCAGCATTCCCCCGACAAAACCCTACAATGAGCAGTTCTTC
CASIPPTKPYNEQFF
>TRBJ2-5|NA|TRBV6-1|NA
TGTGCCAGCAGTGAAGTGAGAGGGAAAGAGACCCAGTACTTC
CASSEVRGKETQYF
>TRBJ1-6|TRBD1|TRBV7-8|NA
TGTGCCAGCAGCCCACGGACAGGGAGAGGATCCTATAATTCACCCCTCCACTTT
CASSPRTGRGSYNSPLHF
>TRBJ2-7|NA|TRBV13|once
TGTGCCAGCAGCTCAGAGACTCCCAACAGGCCTCCCGGGGAGCAGTACTTC
CASSSETPNRPPGEQYF
>TRBJ2-1|NA|TRBV19|NA
TGTGCCAGTAGCGAAACTAGGGCCCCCTACAATGAGCAGTTCTTC
CASSETRAPYNEQFF
>TRBJ1-1|NA|TRBV28|NA
TGTGCCAGCAGTTTAGCGAGTACTGAAGCTTTCTTT
CASSLASTEAFF
>TRBJ2-3|TRBD2|TRBV2|NA
TGTGCCAGCAGTGTGTGGACTAGCGGGGGGTATAGCACAGATACGCAGTATTTT
CASSVWTSGGYSTDTQYF
>TRBJ2-1|NA|TRBV30|once
TGTGCCTGGAGCCGCGACTCCTACAATGAGCAGTTCTTC
CAWSRDSYNEQFF
>TRBJ1-3|NA|TRBV4-3|NA
TGCGCCAGCAGCCAAGATCGGGGGTTCTCTGGAAACACCATATATTTT
CASSQDRGFSGNTIYF
>TRBJ1-1|NA|TRBV5-4|NA
TGTGCCAGCAGCTTGAAAACTTCAATGAACACTGAAGCTTTCTTT
CASSLKTSMNTEAFF
>TRBJ1-1|NA|TRBV29-1|once
TGCAGCGTTGAAGTAGCAGGGGTACTGAACACTGAAGCTTTCTTT
CSVEVAGVLNTEAFF
>TRBJ2-7|TRBD2|TRBV9|NA
TGTGCCAGCAGCGTAGGGAGGGGAGGGACCTACGAGCAGTACTTC
CASSVGRGGTYEQYF
>TRBJ2-5|TRBD1|TRBV20-1|once
TGCAGTGCTCCGGGACAGGGGAGCCAGTACTTC
CSAPGQGSQYF
>TRBJ1-5|TRBD1|TRBV6-1|NA
TGTGCCAGCAGGACAGGGGGCAATCCAAATCAGCCCCAGCATTTT
CASRTGGNPNQPQHF
>TRBJ1-1|NA|TRBV30|once
TGTGCCTGGAGTACCAGGGTTAACACTGAAGCTTTCTTT
CAWSTRVNTEAFF
>TRBJ1-5|TRBD1|TRBV2|NA
TGTGCCAGCAGTGAAGCTTGGACAGGGGGAGACGATCAGCCCCAGCATTTT
CASSEAWTGGDDQPQHF
>TRBJ2-3|TRBD2|TRBV7-2|NA
TGTGCCAGCAGCCTGGGGGGGGGAGGGTTTCCAGATACGCAGTATTTT
CASSLGGGGFPDTQYF
>TRBJ2-1|NA|TRBV15|NA
TGTGCCACCAGCGCACCCGGCGGGACGGAAAAATACTACAATGAGCAGTTCTTC
CATSAPGGTEKYYNEQFF
>TRBJ2-1|NA|TRBV5-6|NA
TGTGCCAGCAGCGCGGCGGGACAGTCCCACCCCTACAATGAGCAGTTCTTC
CASSAAGQSHPYNEQFF
>TRBJ2-3|NA|TRBV2|few
TGTGCCAGCACGTTAGAGGACACTAGCACAGATACGCAGTATTTT
CASTLEDTSTDTQYF
>TRBJ1-4|TRBD1|TRBV19|NA
TGTGCCAGTAGTCCCGGACAGGGGGTCGAGGAAAAACTGTTTTTT
CASSPGQGVEEKLFF
>TRBJ1-1|NA|TRBV7-2|NA
TGTGCCAGCAGCTTAGGGGGGGGTAGGAACACTGAAGCTTTCTTT
CASSLGGGRNTEAFF
>TRBJ2-2|NA|TRBV4-2|once
TGTGCCAGCAGCCAACTCCCCGGTGGGAAGGGTAAATGGGGAGTGACCGGGGAGCTGTTTTTT
CASSQLPGGKGKWGVTGELFF
>TRBJ2-7|NA|TRBV7-9|NA
TGTGCCAGCAGCTCGACTAGTGGCTCCTACGAGCAGTACTTC
CASSSTSGSYEQYF
>TRBJ2-3|NA|TRBV4-3|few
TGCGCCAGCAGCCAACGAGCCGGGGTTCGGACAGATACGCAGTATTTT
CASSQRAGVRTDTQYF
>TRBJ2-4|TRBD2|TRBV4-2|NA
TGTGCCAGCAGCCGAGGACTAGCGGGAGAAAACATTCAGTACTTC
CASSRGLAGENIQYF
>TRBJ1-2|TRBD1|TRBV5-4|NA
TGTGCCAGCAGCGCGGACAGGAACTATGGCTACACCTTC
CASSADRNYGYTF
>TRBJ2-7|NA|TRBV30|few
TGTGCCTGGAGTTCCCCCTCCGCCTACGAGCAGTACTTC
CAWSSPSAYEQYF
>TRBJ2-5|NA|TRBV19|NA
TGTGCCAGTAGTATAGGAGAGGGAGGGACCCAGTACTTC
CASSIGEGGTQYF
>TRBJ2-7|TRBD1|TRBV11-3|once
TGTGCCAGCAGTCCAGGACAGGGCAACTACGAGCAGTACTTC
CASSPGQGNYEQYF
>TRBJ2-1|TRBD2|TRBV13|NA
TGTGCCAGCAGCTCCCCGGGAGGAAGCAGCGATGAGCAGTTCTTC
CASSSPGGSSDEQFF
>TRBJ2-5|NA|TRBV29-1|NA
TGCAGCGTTGAAGGACTTTCCGAGACCCAGTACTTC
CSVEGLSETQYF
>TRBJ1-1|NA|TRBV10-3|NA
TGTGCCATCAGTGAGTCGGGATTTTTGGGAGGGAACACTGAAGCTTTCTTT
CAISESGFLGGNTEAFF
>TRBJ2-2|TRBD1|TRBV5-1|NA
TGCGCCAGCAGCCTACGGACAGGGGACGGGGAGCTGTTTTTT
CASSLRTGDGELFF
>TRBJ1-1|TRBD1|TRBV29-1|NA
TGCAGCGTTGAGGACAGGGGCACTGAAGCTTTCTTT
CSVEDRGTEAFF
>TRBJ1-1|TRBD1|TRBV5-1|NA
TGCGCCAGCAGCTTGGGCCGAGACAGGGTAAACACTGAAGCTTTCTTT
CASSLGRDRVNTEAFF
>TRBJ2-7|NA|TRBV29-1|NA
TGCAGCGTTGTGACGGGAGCTGGCTACGAGCAGTACTTC
CSVVTGAGYEQYF
>TRBJ1-1|NA|TRBV5-6|NA
TGTGCCAGCAGCTTGATGCAGTTGAACACTGAAGCTTTCTTT
CASSLMQLNTEAFF
>TRBJ1-1|TRBD1|TRBV15|NA
TGTGCCACCAGCAGAGCCGGGACAGGGGGGACTGAAGCTTTCTTT
CATSRAGTGGTEAFF
>TRBJ2-2|NA|TRBV6-1|NA
TGTGCCAGCAGGCCCAGGGGGGCCCGGCTCCGGGAGCTGTTTTTT
CASRPRGARLRELFF
>TRBJ2-3|TRBD2|TRBV7-6|NA
TGTGCCAGCAGCTTACCTAGCGGGGGGGCCGATACGCAGTATTTT
CASSLPSGGADTQYF
>TRBJ2-3|TRBD2|TRBV27|NA
TGTGCCAGCAGTATAACCCTTCTAGCGGGTGGGACAGATACGCAGTATTTT
CASSITLLAGGTDTQYF
>TRBJ2-5|NA|TRBV7-9|NA
TGTGCCAGCAGCTTAGGTCAGGGGCCGGGGGAGACCCAGTACTTC
CASSLGQGPGETQYF
>TRBJ1-2|TRBD1|TRBV6-5|NA
TGTGCCAGCAGACCAACAGGGGGTCGCAGCTATGGCTACACCTTC
CASRPTGGRSYGYTF
>TRBJ1-1|NA|TRBV18|NA
TGTGCCAGCTCACCACTATCAGGGGACGGTGAAGCTTTCTTT
CASSPLSGDGEAFF
>TRBJ1-6|TRBD1|TRBV2|NA
TGTGCCAGCTTGACAGGGCACGATTATAATTCACCCCTCCACTTT
CASLTGHDYNSPLHF
>TRBJ2-3|TRBD2|TRBV5-1|once
TGCGCCAGCAGCTTGGAGGTCGGGGGGTTGGATACGCAGTATTTT
CASSLEVGGLDTQYF
>TRBJ2-4|NA|TRBV21-1|NA
TGTGCCAGCCCGAGGTTAATAGCCAAAAACATTCAGTACTTC
CASPRLIAKNIQYF
>TRBJ1-2|NA|TRBV30|NA
TGTGCCTGGGGGGGCCGGACAAACCCCTATGGCTACACCTTC
CAWGGRTNPYGYTF
>TRBJ1-3|TRBD1|TRBV19|NA
TGTGCCAGTAGTATCACTAACAGGGGGCCTGGAAACACCATATATTTT
CASSITNRGPGNTIYF
>TRBJ1-1|NA|TRBV19|NA
TGTGCCAGTACCTATGGGGGGACGGTGAACACTGAAGCTTTCTTT
CASTYGGTVNTEAFF
>TRBJ2-3|NA|TRBV7-2|NA
TGTGCCAGCAGCTTATTTGGGGGGGGGCGGTCAGATACGCAGTATTTT
CASSLFGGGRSDTQYF
>TRBJ2-5|NA|TRBV2|once
TGTGCCAGCAGTTATGAGACCCAGTACTTC
CASSYETQYF
>TRBJ2-2|TRBD1|TRBV7-9|NA
TGTGCCAGCAGCCGAGCGACAGGGGGCCAGAACACCGGGGAGCTGTTTTTT
CASSRATGGQNTGELFF
>TRBJ1-1|NA|TRBV19|NA
TGTGCCAGTAGGAGACGGGGGGGAATGACTGAAGCTTTCTTT
CASRRRGGMTEAFF